This TCR beta chain came from a study of Ad26.COV2.S vaccination and SARS-CoV-2 variants. Treatment reported: some 19 received Ad26.COV2.S at low or high dose, single or two shots; 5 received placebo; per-sample allocation not given. Sample collection was performed on day 63 after the first vaccine or placebo injection. The assay was immunoSEQ multiplex PCR, and TCRdb's table has in-frame clones only and misses some. The table records under 550,000 clones, around 89% of them present only once. This TCR came from a person aged 18 to 65 who received the Ad26.COV2.S COVID-19 vaccine or a placebo. The input for sequencing was peripheral blood, taken in a trial of Ad26.COV2.S vaccine versus placebo.

The CDR3: CASSLAAQRSRDEQYF. The CDR3 bases are TGTGCCAGCAGCTTGGCTGCACAGCGGTCTCGGGACGAGCAGTACTTC. The chain links TRBV5-4 to TRBJ2-7, with D possibly being TRBD2 (5 bases). The germline V gene has CDR1 SGHNT and CDR2 YYREEE (reference sequence). This CDR3 region has 16 residues. V lost 0 bases to trimming and J lost 5 bases, with 18 bases between them. The whole variable domain, remainder taken from reference TRBV5-4 and TRBJ2-7, is ETGVTQSPTHLIKTRGQQVTLRCSSQSGHNTVSWYQQALGQGPQFIFQYYREEENGRGNFPPRFSGLQFPNYSSELNVNALELDDSALYLCASSLAAQRSRDEQYFGPGTRLTVT.